The T cell receptor beta chain described here comes from a study of OX40 agonist ivuxolimab in advanced cancers. Overall study context: Cohort: about 80% men, mean age about 62, aged about 23 to 80. Findings and limits, study-wide: Among patients with partial responses at 0.1-3.0 mg/kg, clonal expansion was among the lowest. Dosing at 0.1 to 3.0 mg/kg was accompanied by clonal expansion of CD4+ and CD8+ blood T cells by week 6.

Using immunoSEQ multiplex PCR, the repertoire was profiled, and TCRdb retains in-frame clones only, with some absent. Here the sample spans 35,000 to 45,000 clones, 85% to 95% being singletons. Notes on this clone: Its antigen is currently unknown.

J lost 4 bases, V lost 8 bases, and 7 bases had no gene match. There are 13 residues in the CDR3. Germline CDR1 is SGHAT and CDR2 is FQDESV (reference sequence). The receptor was isolated from an adult with an advanced solid tumor such as melanoma, head and neck, liver or kidney cancer. The sequences come from CD4+ or CD8+ T cells sorted from blood, collected in a trial of the OX40 agonist ivuxolimab. The J gene is TRBJ1-1, the V gene TRBV11-1; 7 positions agree with TRBD1. The CDR3 sequence is CASSRAGGTEAFF. CDR3 nucleotides: TGTGCCAGCTCCAGGGCAGGGGGCACTGAAGCTTTCTTT.